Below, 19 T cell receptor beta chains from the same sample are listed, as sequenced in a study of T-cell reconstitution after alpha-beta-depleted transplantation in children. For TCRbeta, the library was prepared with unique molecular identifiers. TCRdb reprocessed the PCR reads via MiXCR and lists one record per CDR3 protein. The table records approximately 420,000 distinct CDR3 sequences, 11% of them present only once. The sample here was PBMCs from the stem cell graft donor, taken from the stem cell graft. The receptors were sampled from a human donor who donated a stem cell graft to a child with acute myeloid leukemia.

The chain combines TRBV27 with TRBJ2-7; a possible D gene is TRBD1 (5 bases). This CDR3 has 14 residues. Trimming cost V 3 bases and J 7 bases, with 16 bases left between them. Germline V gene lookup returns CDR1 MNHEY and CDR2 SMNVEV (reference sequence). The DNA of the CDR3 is TGTGCCAGCAGTTTTGGGCAGGGTAGGTTTGAGCAGTACTTC. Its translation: CASSFGQGRFEQYF.

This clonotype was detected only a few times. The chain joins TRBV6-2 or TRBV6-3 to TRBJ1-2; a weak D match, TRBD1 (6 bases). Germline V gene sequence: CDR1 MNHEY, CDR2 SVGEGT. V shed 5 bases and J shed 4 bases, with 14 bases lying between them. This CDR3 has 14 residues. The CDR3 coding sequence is TGTGCCAGCAGTCGGACAGCGGCCATCTATGGCTACACCTTC. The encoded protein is CASSRTAAIYGYTF.

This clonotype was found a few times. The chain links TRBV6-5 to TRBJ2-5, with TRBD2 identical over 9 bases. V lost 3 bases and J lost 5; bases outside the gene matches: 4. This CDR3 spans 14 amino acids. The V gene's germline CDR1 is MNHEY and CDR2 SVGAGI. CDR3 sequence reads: CASSYNSGGETQYF. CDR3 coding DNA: TGTGCCAGCAGTTATAACAGCGGGGGGGAGACCCAGTACTTC.

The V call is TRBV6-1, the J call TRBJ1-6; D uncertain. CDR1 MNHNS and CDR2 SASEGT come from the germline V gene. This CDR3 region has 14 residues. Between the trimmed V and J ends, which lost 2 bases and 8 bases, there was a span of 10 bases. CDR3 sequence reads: CASSESGIYSPLHF. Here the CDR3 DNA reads TGTGCCAGCAGTGAAAGCGGGATCTATTCACCCCTCCACTTT.

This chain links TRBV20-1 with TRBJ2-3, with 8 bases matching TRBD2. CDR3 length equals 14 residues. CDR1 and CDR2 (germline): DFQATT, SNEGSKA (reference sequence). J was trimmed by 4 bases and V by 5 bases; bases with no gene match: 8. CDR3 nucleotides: TGCAGTGCTGCGACCATAGCGGGACCAGATACGCAGTATTTT. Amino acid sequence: CSAATIAGPDTQYF.

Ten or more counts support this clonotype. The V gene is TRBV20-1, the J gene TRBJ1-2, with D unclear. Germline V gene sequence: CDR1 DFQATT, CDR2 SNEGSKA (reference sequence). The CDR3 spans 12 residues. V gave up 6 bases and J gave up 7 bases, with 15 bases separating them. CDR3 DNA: TGCAGTGCCGAGGGCAATATTAGTGGCTACACCTTC. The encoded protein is CSAEGNISGYTF.

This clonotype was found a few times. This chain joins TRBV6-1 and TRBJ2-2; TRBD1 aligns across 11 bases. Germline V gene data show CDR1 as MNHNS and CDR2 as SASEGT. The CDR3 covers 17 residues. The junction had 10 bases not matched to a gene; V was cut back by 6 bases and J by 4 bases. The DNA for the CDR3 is TGTGCCAGCAGCCGGGGGACAGGGGGGGAGGCCACCGGGGAGCTGTTTTTT. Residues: CASSRGTGGEATGELFF.

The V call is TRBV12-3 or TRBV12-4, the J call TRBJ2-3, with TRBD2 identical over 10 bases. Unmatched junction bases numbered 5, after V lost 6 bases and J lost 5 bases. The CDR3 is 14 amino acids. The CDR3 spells CASRASGSGDTQYF. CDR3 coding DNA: TGTGCCAGCAGGGCTAGCGGGAGTGGAGATACGCAGTATTTT.

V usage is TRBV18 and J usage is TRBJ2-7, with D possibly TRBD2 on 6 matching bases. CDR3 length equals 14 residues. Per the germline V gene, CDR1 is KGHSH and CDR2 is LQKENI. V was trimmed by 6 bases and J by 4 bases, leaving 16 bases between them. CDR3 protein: CASSQGKAGYEQYF. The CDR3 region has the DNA TGTGCCAGCTCTCAAGGGAAGGCGGGATACGAGCAGTACTTC. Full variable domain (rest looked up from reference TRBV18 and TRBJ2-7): NAGVMQNPRHLVRRRGQEARLRCSPMKGHSHVYWYRQLPEEGLKFMVYLQKENIIDESGMPKERFSAEFPKEGPSILRIQQVVRGDSAAYFCASSQGKAGYEQYFGPGTRLTVT.

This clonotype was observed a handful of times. The CDR3 DNA is TGCGCCAGCAGCGGCGAGGACAGGGAAAAACTGTTTTTT. Translation: CASSGEDREKLFF. V gene TRBV5-1 combines with J gene TRBJ1-4; 7 positions match TRBD1. The germline gives CDR1 SGHRS, CDR2 YFSETQ. This CDR3 is built from 13 residues. Unmatched junction bases numbered 5, after V lost 4 bases and J lost 8 bases.

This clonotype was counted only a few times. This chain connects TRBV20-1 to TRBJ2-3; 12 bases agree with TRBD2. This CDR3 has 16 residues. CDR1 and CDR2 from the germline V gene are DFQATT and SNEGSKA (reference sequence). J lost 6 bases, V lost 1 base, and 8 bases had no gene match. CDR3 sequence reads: CSARGLAGAVSDTQYF. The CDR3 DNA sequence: TGCAGTGCTAGAGGACTAGCGGGAGCGGTTTCTGATACGCAGTATTTT.

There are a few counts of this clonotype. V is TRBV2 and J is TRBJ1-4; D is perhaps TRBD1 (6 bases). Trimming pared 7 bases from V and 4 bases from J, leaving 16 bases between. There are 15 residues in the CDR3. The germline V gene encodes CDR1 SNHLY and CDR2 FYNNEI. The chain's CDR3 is CASKNRAAGNEKLFF. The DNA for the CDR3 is TGTGCCAGCAAAAACAGGGCAGCGGGTAATGAAAAACTGTTTTTT.

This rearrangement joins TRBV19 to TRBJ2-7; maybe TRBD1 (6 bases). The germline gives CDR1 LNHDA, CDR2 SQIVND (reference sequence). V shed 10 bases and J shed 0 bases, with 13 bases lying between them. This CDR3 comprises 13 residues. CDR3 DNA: TGTGCCACCCGACCGGGACACTCCTACGAGCAGTACTTC. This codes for CATRPGHSYEQYF.

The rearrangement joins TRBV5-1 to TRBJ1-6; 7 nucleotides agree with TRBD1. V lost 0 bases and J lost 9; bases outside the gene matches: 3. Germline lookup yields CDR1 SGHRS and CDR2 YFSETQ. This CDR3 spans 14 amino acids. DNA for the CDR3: TGCGCCAGCAGCTTGGGACAGGGAAGTTCACCCCTCCACTTT. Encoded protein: CASSLGQGSSPLHF.

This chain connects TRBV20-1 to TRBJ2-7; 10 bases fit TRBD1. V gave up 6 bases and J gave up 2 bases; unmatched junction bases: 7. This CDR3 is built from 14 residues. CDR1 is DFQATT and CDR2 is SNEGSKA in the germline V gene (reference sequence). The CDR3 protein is CSAGDRGGPYEQYF. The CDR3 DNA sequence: TGCAGTGCGGGGGACAGGGGAGGGCCCTACGAGCAGTACTTC.

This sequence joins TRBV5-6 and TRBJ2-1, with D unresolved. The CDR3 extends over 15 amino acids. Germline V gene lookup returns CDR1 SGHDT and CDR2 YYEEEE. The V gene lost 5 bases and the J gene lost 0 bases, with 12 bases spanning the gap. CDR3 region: CASSVIQSSYNEQFF. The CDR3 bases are TGTGCCAGCAGTGTGATCCAGAGCTCCTACAATGAGCAGTTCTTC. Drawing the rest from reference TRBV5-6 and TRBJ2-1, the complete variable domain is DAGVTQSPTHLIKTRGQQVTLRCSPKSGHDTVSWYQQALGQGPQFIFQYYEEEERQRGNFPDRFSGHQFPNYSSELNVNALLLGDSALYLCASSVIQSSYNEQFFGPGTRLTVL.

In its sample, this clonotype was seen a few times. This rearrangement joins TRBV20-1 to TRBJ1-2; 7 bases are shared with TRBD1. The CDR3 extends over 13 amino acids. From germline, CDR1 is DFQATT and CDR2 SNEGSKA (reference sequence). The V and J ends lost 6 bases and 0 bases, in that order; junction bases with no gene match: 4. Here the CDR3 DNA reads TGCAGTGCCACCGGGACAGCTAACTATGGCTACACCTTC. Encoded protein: CSATGTANYGYTF.

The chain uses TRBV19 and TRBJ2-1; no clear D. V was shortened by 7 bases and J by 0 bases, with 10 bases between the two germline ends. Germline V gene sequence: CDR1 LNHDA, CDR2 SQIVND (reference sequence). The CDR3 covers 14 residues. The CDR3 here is CASNIGDSYNEQFF. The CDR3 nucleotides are TGTGCCAGTAATATTGGAGACTCCTACAATGAGCAGTTCTTC.

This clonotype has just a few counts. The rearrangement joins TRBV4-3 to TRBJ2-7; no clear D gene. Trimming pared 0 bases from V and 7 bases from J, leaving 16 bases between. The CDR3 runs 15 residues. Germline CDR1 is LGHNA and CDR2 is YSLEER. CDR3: CASSQDADGALEQYF. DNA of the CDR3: TGCGCCAGCAGCCAAGATGCCGACGGAGCTCTTGAGCAGTACTTC.